The present TCR beta chain was sequenced within a study of OX40 agonist ivuxolimab in advanced cancers. The assay was immunoSEQ multiplex PCR, and TCRdb's table has in-frame clones only and misses some. This sample has 68,000 or so clones; 84% occur once, and the top ten carry approximately 2.1%. This CDR3 contains 16 residues. The germline V gene has CDR1 WSHSY and CDR2 SAAADI. V was pared by 4 bases and J by 4 bases, with 17 bases between. The sequencing here drew on CD4+ or CD8+ T cells sorted from blood, taken in a trial of the OX40 agonist ivuxolimab. The clonotype comes from an adult with an advanced solid tumor such as melanoma, head and neck, liver or kidney cancer. V gene TRBV10-2 combines with J gene TRBJ1-5, with D possibly being TRBD1 (6 bases). Here the CDR3 reads CASSGVPGDRNQPQHF. In nucleotides, the CDR3 is TGCGCCAGCAGTGGGGTCCCAGGGGACCGAAATCAGCCCCAGCATTTT.